This T cell receptor (beta chain) was recovered during a study of blood T cell dynamics during melanoma immunotherapy. Time point indicated: pre-treatment baseline. Profiling relied on immunoSEQ multiplex PCR, and the TCRdb table lists in-frame clones only, not all of them. The sample lists 11,000 or so clones; roughly 85% were seen once. V gave up 5 bases and J gave up 3 bases; unmatched junction bases: 7. CDR1 is SGHRS, CDR2 YFSETQ, per germline. The CDR3 totals 15 residues. Material: blood, obtained from a patient treated with checkpoint blockade. The chain joins TRBV5-1 to TRBJ1-5; the match to TRBD1 covers 8 bases. The receptor comes from a human donor with melanoma. CDR3 DNA: TGCGCCAGCAGGACCGGGACAGGAGTCAATCAGCCCCAGCATTTT. It yields the protein CASRTGTGVNQPQHF.